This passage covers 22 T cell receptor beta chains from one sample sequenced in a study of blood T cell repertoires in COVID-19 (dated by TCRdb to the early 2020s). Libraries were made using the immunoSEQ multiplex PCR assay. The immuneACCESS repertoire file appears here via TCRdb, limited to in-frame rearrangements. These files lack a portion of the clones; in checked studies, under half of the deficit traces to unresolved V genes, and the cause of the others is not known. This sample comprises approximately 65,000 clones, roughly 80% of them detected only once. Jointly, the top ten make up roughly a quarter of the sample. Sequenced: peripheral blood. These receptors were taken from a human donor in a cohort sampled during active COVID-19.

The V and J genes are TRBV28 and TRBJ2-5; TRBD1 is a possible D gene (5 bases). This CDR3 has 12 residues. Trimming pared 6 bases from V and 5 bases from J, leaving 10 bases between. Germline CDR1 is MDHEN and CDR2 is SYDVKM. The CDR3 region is CASRPSGETQYF. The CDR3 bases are TGTGCCAGCAGACCTTCAGGGGAGACCCAGTACTTC.

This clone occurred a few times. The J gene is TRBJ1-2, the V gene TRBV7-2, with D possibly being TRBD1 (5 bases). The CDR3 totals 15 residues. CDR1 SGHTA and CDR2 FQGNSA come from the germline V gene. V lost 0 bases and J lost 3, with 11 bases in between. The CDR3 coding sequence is TGTGCCAGCAGCTTAGCGACGGCGGGGCACTATGGCTACACCTTC. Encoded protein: CASSLATAGHYGYTF. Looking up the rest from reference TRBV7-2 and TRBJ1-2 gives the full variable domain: GAGVSQSPSNKVTEKGKDVELRCDPISGHTALYWYRQSLGQGLEFLIYFQGNSAPDKSGLPSDRFSAERTGGSVSTLTIQRTQQEDSAVYLCASSLATAGHYGYTFGSGTRLTVV.

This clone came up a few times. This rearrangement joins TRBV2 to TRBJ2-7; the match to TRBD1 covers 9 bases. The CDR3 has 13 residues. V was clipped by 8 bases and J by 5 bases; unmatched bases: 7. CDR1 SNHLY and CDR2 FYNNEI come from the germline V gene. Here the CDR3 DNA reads TGTGCCAGCGGAGGCTGGACAGGGGACGAGCAGTACTTC. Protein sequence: CASGGWTGDEQYF.

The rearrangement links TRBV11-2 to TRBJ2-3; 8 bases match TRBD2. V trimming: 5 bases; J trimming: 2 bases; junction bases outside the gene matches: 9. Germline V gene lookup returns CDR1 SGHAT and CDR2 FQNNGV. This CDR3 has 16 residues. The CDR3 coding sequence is TGTGCCAGCAGCGAATTAGCGGGAAACCCCACAGATACGCAGTATTTT. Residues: CASSELAGNPTDTQYF.

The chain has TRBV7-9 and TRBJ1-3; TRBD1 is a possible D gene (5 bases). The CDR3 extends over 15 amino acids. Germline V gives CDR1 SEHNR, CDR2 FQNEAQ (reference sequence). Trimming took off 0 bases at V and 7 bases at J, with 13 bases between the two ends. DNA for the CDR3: TGTGCCAGCAGCTTAGCGGGCGGGACTACGAACACCATATATTTT. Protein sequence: CASSLAGGTTNTIYF. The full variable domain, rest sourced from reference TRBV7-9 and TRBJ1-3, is DTGVSQNPRHKITKRGQNVTFRCDPISEHNRLYWYRQTLGQGPEFLTYFQNEAQLEKSRLLSDRFSAERPKGSFSTLEIQRTEQGDSAMYLCASSLAGGTTNTIYFGEGSWLTVV.

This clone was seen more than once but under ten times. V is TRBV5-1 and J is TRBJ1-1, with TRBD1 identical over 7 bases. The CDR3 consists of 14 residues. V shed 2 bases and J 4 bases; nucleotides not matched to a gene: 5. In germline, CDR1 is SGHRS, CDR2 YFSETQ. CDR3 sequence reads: CASSFTGDSTEAFF. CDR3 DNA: TGCGCCAGCAGCTTCACAGGGGACAGCACTGAAGCTTTCTTT.

The CDR3 DNA sequence: TGTGCCAGCAGTTACTCCCTCGGACAGGTTAATTCACCCCTCCACTTT. Amino acids: CASSYSLGQVNSPLHF. The chain uses TRBV6-5 and TRBJ1-6; 7 bases align to TRBD1. Per the germline V gene, CDR1 is MNHEY and CDR2 is SVGAGI. V lost 0 bases and J lost 6; bases outside the gene matches: 5. This CDR3 has 16 residues.

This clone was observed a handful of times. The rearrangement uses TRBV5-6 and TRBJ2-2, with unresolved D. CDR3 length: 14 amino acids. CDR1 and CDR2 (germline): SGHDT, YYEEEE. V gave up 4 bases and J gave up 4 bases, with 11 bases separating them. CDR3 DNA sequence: TGTGCCAGCAGCCTTGACACACGCACCGGGGAGCTGTTTTTT. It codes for CASSLDTRTGELFF.

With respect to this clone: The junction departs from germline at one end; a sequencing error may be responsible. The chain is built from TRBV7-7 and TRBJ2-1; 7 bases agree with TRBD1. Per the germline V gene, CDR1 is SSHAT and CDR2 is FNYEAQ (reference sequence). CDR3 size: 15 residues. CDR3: CASSEGARPYNEQFF. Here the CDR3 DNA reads TGTGCTAGCAGCGAGGGGGCTAGGCCCTACAATGAGCAGTTCTTC. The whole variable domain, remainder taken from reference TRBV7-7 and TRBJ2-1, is GAGVSQSPRYKVTKRGQDVTLRCDPISSHATLYWYQQALGQGPEFLTYFNYEAQPDKSGLPSDRFSAERPEGSISTLTIQRTEQRDSAMYRCASSEGARPYNEQFFGPGTRLTVL.

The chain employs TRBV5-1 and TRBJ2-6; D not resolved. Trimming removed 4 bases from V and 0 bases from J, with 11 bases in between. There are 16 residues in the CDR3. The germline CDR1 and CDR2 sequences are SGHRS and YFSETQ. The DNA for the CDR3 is TGCGCCAGCAGCCCCGAGCCCCCCTCTGGGGCCAACGTCCTGACTTTC. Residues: CASSPEPPSGANVLTF.

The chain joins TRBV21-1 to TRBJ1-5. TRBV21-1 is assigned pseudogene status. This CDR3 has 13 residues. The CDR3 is CASSKVYGQPQHF. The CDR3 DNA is TGTGCCAGCAGCAAAGTCTACGGTCAGCCCCAGCATTTT.

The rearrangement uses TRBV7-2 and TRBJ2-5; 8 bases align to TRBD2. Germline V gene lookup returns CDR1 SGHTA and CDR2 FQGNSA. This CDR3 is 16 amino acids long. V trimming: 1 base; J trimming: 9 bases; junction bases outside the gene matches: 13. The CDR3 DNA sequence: TGTGCCAGCAGCTTAGAGTGGGGCGGGGGGTCCCGGGCCCAGTACTTC. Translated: CASSLEWGGGSRAQYF.

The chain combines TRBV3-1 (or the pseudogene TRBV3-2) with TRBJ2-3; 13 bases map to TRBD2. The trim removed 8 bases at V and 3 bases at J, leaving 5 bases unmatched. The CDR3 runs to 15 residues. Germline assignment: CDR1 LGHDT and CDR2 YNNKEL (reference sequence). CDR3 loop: CASGGLAGVTDTQYF. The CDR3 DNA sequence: TGTGCCAGCGGCGGACTAGCGGGAGTAACAGATACGCAGTATTTT.

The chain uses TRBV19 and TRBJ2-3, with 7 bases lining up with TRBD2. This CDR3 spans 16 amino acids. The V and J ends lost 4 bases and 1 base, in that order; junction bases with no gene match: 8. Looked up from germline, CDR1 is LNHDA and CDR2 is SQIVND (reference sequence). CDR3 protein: CASSTTPTSGTDTQYF. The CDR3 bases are TGTGCCAGTAGTACTACGCCCACTAGCGGCACAGATACGCAGTATTTT.

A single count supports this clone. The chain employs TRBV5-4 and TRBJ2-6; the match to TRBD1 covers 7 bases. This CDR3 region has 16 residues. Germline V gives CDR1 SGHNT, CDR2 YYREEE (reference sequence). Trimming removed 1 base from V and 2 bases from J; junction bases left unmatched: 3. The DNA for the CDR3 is TGTGCCAGCAGCTTGAGCGACAGGGCTGGGGCCAACGTCCTGACTTTC. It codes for CASSLSDRAGANVLTF.

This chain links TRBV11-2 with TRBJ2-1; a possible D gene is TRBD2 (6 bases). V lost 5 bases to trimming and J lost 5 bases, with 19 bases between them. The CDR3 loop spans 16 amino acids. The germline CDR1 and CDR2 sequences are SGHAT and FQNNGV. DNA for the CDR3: TGTGCCAGCAGCCTAGTTCTGGGGGGTTGGGACAATGAGCAGTTCTTC. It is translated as CASSLVLGGWDNEQFF.

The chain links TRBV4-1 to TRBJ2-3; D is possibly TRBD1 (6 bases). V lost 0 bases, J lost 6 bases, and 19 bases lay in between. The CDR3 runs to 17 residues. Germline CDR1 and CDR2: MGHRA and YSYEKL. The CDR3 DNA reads TGCGCCAGCAGCCAAGACACCGGGACACAACTCCAGGATACGCAGTATTTT. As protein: CASSQDTGTQLQDTQYF.

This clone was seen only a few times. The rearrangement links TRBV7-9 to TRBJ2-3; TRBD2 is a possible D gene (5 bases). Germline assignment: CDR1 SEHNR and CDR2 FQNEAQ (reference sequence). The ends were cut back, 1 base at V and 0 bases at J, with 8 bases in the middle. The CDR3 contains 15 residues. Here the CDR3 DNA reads TGTGCCAGCAGCTTAGTGGCGGGTAGCACAGATACGCAGTATTTT. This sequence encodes CASSLVAGSTDTQYF.

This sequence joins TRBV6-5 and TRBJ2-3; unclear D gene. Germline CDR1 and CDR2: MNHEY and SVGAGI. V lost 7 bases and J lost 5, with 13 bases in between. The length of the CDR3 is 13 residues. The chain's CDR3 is CASKVTRGDTQYF. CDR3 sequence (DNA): TGTGCCAGCAAGGTGACGCGCGGAGATACGCAGTATTTT.

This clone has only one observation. The chain's CDR3 is CASSPQGFGYTF. CDR3 bases: TGTGCCAGCAGCCCACAGGGATTTGGCTACACCTTC. The chain couples TRBV28 to TRBJ1-2; D perhaps matches TRBD1 (6 bases). The V end lost 6 bases, the J end lost 7 bases, and 12 bases lay between the germline ends. Germline V gene sequence: CDR1 MDHEN, CDR2 SYDVKM. There are 12 residues in the CDR3.

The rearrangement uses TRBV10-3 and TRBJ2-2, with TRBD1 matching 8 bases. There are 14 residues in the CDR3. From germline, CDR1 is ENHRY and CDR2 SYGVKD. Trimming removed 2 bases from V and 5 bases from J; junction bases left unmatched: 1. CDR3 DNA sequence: TGTGCCATCAGTGAGAGGACAGGGACCGGGGAGCTGTTTTTT. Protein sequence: CAISERTGTGELFF.

The CDR3 nucleotides are TGTGCCAGCAGTGAAGGGCAGGGGGCTACAAGAAACTATGGCTACACCTTC. It yields the protein CASSEGQGATRNYGYTF. The gene calls are TRBV6-1 and TRBJ1-2; 8 bases map to TRBD1. The CDR3 runs to 17 residues. In germline, CDR1 is MNHNS, CDR2 SASEGT. With 1 base clipped from V and 2 bases from J, the junction kept 9 bases outside the gene matches.